This TCR beta chain was retrieved from a study of shared clonotypes between healthy human individuals. Turning to the study itself: A donor's plate count was three for CD4 naive and three for CD4 memory; CD8 naive had two and CD8 memory one. Overall study results and limits: The generation probabilities recorded for non-shared clonotypes fell below those of clonotypes shared by all four donors. Larger estimated richness was generally seen in naive subsets than in memory subsets.

This CDR3 is built from 17 residues. The germline V gene has CDR1 SEHNR and CDR2 FQNEAQ (reference sequence). Trimming removed 5 bases from V and 2 bases from J, with 18 bases in between. Naive-designated CD8 cells lacked CD45RO, were positively enriched for CCR7, and omitted terminally differentiated effector memory CD45RA+ cells. As regards this clone: Its cognate antigen is unknown.

Here immunoSEQ multiplex PCR was the method, and the copy in TCRdb shows in-frame clones only, minus some. The sample shows about 870,000 clones, 92% of them seen only once. Source material: naive CD8+ T cells sorted from blood. This rearrangement joins TRBV7-9 to TRBJ2-2; D may be TRBD2 (5 bases). This TCR came from a man younger than 40 in good health. The CDR3 DNA sequence: TGTGCCAGCAGCCCCAGCCTCGCGGGCACTAACACCGGGGAGCTGTTTTTT. This gives the protein CASSPSLAGTNTGELFF.